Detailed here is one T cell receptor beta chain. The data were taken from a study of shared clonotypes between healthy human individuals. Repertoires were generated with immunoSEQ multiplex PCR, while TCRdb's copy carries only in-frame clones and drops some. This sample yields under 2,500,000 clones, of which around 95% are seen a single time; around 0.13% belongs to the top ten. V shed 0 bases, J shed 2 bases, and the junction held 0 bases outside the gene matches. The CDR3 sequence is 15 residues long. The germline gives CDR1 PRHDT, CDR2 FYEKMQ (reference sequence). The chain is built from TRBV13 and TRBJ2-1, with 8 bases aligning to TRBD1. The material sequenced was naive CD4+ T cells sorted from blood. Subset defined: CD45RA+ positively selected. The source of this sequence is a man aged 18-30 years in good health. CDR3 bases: TGTGCCAGCAGCTTAGGGGACAGGGCCTACAATGAGCAGTTCTTC. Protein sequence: CASSLGDRAYNEQFF.